This T cell receptor (beta chain) emerged from a study of read filtering for tumor transcriptome and immune sequencing. Overall study: By R-ISS, stages I, II and III held approximately 8, 16 and 7 patients. IR-seq gave about 3.5 to 10.27 million TCR reads per sample; RNA-seq gave about 75 to 1,400.

This library used around 0.4 ug RNA and molecular barcoded adaptors spanning alpha/delta and beta/gamma chains. From the reads, TCRdb called clonotypes with MiXCR, one entry per CDR3 protein. Of approximately 37,000 distinct CDR3 sequences in the sample, 13% to 15% were seen once. In its sample, this clonotype is medium-sized. Trimming shortened V by 7 bases and J by 3 bases, and 16 bases separated the two germline ends. CDR3 length: 15 residues. Per the germline V gene, CDR1 is MNHEY and CDR2 is SVGEGT. This TCR came from a donor at least 40 years old with multiple myeloma. This chain uses TRBV6-2 or TRBV6-3 with TRBJ2-1, with D possibly being TRBD1 or TRBD2 (6 bases each). The sample comprised a population of CD138-negative cells sorted from bone marrow. CDR3 nucleotides: TGTGCCAGCATAACAGCGGAGGGACACTACAATGAGCAGTTCTTC. This translates into CASITAEGHYNEQFF.